Below, 29 T cell receptor beta chains from the same sample are listed, as sequenced in a study of T cells in Graves' hyperthyroidism and ophthalmopathy. Amplification targeted TCR beta CDR3 regions from RNA transcripts. In the first-round RT-PCR of the TCR CDR3, the HTBI primer set was used. TCRdb redid the calling of the multiplex PCR reads with MiXCR, one entry per CDR3 protein. The data show approximately 400,000 distinct CDR3 sequences, approximately 15% seen once. Sequenced: blood. These receptor sequences come from a woman aged 25 to 39 with Graves' ophthalmopathy.

The V and J genes are TRBV6-1 and TRBJ1-5; no reliable D call. Per germline, CDR1 MNHNS and CDR2 SASEGT. Trimming cost V 5 bases and J 0 bases, with 11 bases left between them. The CDR3 sequence is 15 residues long. The CDR3 DNA sequence: TGTGCCAGCAGTCCAGGAGCCTATAGCAATCAGCCCCAGCATTTT. It codes for CASSPGAYSNQPQHF.

The rearrangement links TRBV24-1 to TRBJ1-2; 8 nucleotides match TRBD1. V gave up 9 bases and J gave up 3 bases; unmatched junction bases: 5. This CDR3 is 13 amino acids long. Germline CDR1 reads KGHDR; CDR2 reads SFDVKD. In DNA, the CDR3 is TGTGCCACCGGTCAGGGGGCCTACTATGGCTACACCTTC. This gives the protein CATGQGAYYGYTF.

This clonotype showed up many times. The chain is built from TRBV7-2 and TRBJ1-2, with a tentative D call TRBD1 (6 bases). CDR3 size: 13 residues. Germline CDR1 reads SGHTA; CDR2 reads FQGNSA. The V end lost 5 bases, the J end lost 5 bases, and 12 bases lay between the germline ends. In nucleotides, the CDR3 is TGTGCCAGCAGCCCACCTCAGGGGTATGGCTACACCTTC. Residues: CASSPPQGYGYTF. The full variable domain, its missing parts supplied by reference TRBV7-2 and TRBJ1-2, is GAGVSQSPSNKVTEKGKDVELRCDPISGHTALYWYRQSLGQGLEFLIYFQGNSAPDKSGLPSDRFSAERTGGSVSTLTIQRTQQEDSAVYLCASSPPQGYGYTFGSGTRLTVV.

This clonotype was seen ten or more times. This sequence joins TRBV11-3 and TRBJ2-7, with 7 bases aligning to TRBD1. Germline lookup yields CDR1 SGHNT and CDR2 YENEEA. V lost 5 bases, J lost 3 bases, and 4 bases stayed unmatched. The CDR3 extends over 13 amino acids. The CDR3 sequence is CASSPQGHYEQYF. CDR3 in DNA: TGTGCCAGCAGCCCACAGGGGCACTACGAGCAGTACTTC. Together with reference TRBV11-3 and TRBJ2-7, the CDR3 gives the full variable domain: EAGVVQSPRYKIIEKKQPVAFWCNPISGHNTLYWYLQNLGQGPELLIRYENEEAVDDSQLPKDRFSAERLKGVDSTLKIQPAELGDSAVYLCASSPQGHYEQYFGPGTRLTVT.

Turning to this clonotype: This sequence may be a read error, since a much larger clone differs from it by one base. The chain is built from TRBV12-3 or TRBV12-4 and TRBJ1-5; D not certain. The J call may be incorrect, as the DNA end agrees better with TRBJ2-3. The length of the CDR3 is 15 residues. The DNA for the CDR3 is TGTGCCAGCAGTTTTTCGCCGAAGAGCAATCAGCCCCAGTATTTT. This gives the protein CASSFSPKSNQPQYF.

This clonotype has a count of ten or more. The rearrangement joins TRBV5-1 to TRBJ2-7; weak D call: TRBD2 (6 bases). The CDR3 covers 15 residues. Per the germline V gene, CDR1 is SGHRS and CDR2 is YFSETQ. The germline V and J ends were trimmed by 3 bases and 0 bases, with 13 bases remaining between them. The CDR3: CASSSLRDLSYEQYF. The CDR3 DNA reads as TGCGCCAGCAGCTCCTTGCGGGACCTCTCCTACGAGCAGTACTTC.

This clonotype was recorded at least ten times. The chain carries TRBV19 and TRBJ1-2; 7 positions match TRBD1. V lost 7 bases and J lost 3; bases outside the gene matches: 14. The germline gives CDR1 LNHDA, CDR2 SQIVND (reference sequence). This CDR3 is 16 amino acids long. DNA for the CDR3: TGTGCCAGTACTTCCCGCGGCGGGACAGAGGACTATGGCTACACCTTC. As protein: CASTSRGGTEDYGYTF.

This clonotype was found many times. The chain is built from TRBV28 and TRBJ1-3; D uncertain. The V and J ends lost 6 bases and 0 bases respectively, with 12 bases between them. The CDR3 contains 15 residues. Germline V gives CDR1 MDHEN, CDR2 SYDVKM. CDR3 amino acids: CASSKFMSSGNTIYF. Here the CDR3 DNA reads TGTGCCAGCAGCAAATTTATGAGCTCTGGAAACACCATATATTTT.

In this sample, this clonotype turned up many times. The gene calls are TRBV28 and TRBJ1-5, with TRBD1 as a possible D gene (5 bases). V lost 4 bases, J lost 0 bases, and 25 bases lay in between. CDR3 length equals 20 residues. The germline V gene encodes CDR1 MDHEN and CDR2 SYDVKM. CDR3 nucleotides: TGTGCCAGCAGTTCCCTAAAAGAAACCCCACAGACAGATAGCAATCAGCCCCAGCATTTT. This encodes CASSSLKETPQTDSNQPQHF.

This clonotype was detected many times. The rearrangement uses TRBV13 and TRBJ2-7; 7 nucleotides line up with TRBD2. The CDR3 consists of 12 residues. The V gene end was trimmed by 3 bases and the J gene end by 7 bases; junction bases not matched to a gene: 3. Looked up from germline, CDR1 is PRHDT and CDR2 is FYEKMQ (reference sequence). The CDR3 protein is CASSFLGGEQYF. CDR3 DNA: TGTGCCAGCAGCTTCCTGGGGGGGGAGCAGTACTTC.

This clonotype was detected ten times or more. The chain carries TRBV20-1 and TRBJ2-7; D perhaps matches TRBD1 (7 bases). V was cut by 3 bases and J by 1 base, with 16 bases left in between. Germline CDR1 is DFQATT and CDR2 is SNEGSKA (reference sequence). This CDR3 has 15 residues. CDR3 in DNA: TGCAGTGCTAGCAGGGGGGCCATCTTTTCCTACGAGCAGTACTTC. Protein sequence: CSASRGAIFSYEQYF.

The V gene is TRBV19, the J gene TRBJ2-7, with 7 bases fitting TRBD1. Germline V gives CDR1 LNHDA, CDR2 SQIVND (reference sequence). Trimming took 9 bases from V and 5 from J; bases not matched to a gene: 19. This CDR3 has 16 residues. CDR3 nucleotides: TGTGCCAGCAGTCGACAGGGATCCCTACGGAGCGACGAGCAGTACTTC. Translation gives CASSRQGSLRSDEQYF.

This clonotype was seen a few times. A much larger clonotype is one base distant, so this may be a read error. CDR3 nucleotide sequence: TGTGCCAGCAGCCGACGGGGAAGAGGGACCCAGTACTTC. Its translation is CASSRRGRGTQYF. The chain has TRBV7-2 and TRBJ2-5; D is perhaps TRBD2 (5 bases). V was shortened by 5 bases and J by 7 bases, with 14 bases between the two germline ends. This CDR3 spans 13 amino acids. The germline V gene has CDR1 SGHTA and CDR2 FQGNSA.

This clonotype was seen ten or more times. The J gene is TRBJ1-5, the V gene TRBV24-1, with D possibly matching TRBD1 (5 bases). V shed 5 bases and J shed 0 bases, with 7 bases lying between them. The CDR3 spans 14 residues. Per germline, CDR1 KGHDR and CDR2 SFDVKD. CDR3 DNA: TGTGCCACCAGTGTCAGGGATAGCAATCAGCCCCAGCATTTT. This sequence encodes CATSVRDSNQPQHF.

The chain recombines TRBV20-1 with TRBJ2-6; no firm D call. The V end was cut by 8 bases, the J end by 1 base, with 12 bases between. The germline CDR1 and CDR2 sequences are DFQATT and SNEGSKA (reference sequence). CDR3 size: 14 residues. DNA of the CDR3: TGCAGTACTTTAGACATATCTGGGGCCAACGTCCTGACTTTC. The encoded protein is CSTLDISGANVLTF.

This clonotype was observed at least ten times. This chain uses TRBV6-1 with TRBJ1-2; D perhaps matches TRBD1 (5 bases). This CDR3 region has 16 residues. The germline V gene has CDR1 MNHNS and CDR2 SASEGT. Trimming removed 8 bases from V and 0 bases from J, with 19 bases in between. The CDR3 here is CASVQGRTPTNYGYTF. The CDR3 DNA reads TGTGCCAGCGTCCAAGGGCGGACACCTACTAACTATGGCTACACCTTC.

This clonotype was counted ten times or more. The chain links TRBV7-2 to TRBJ2-7; 7 bases map to TRBD1. The CDR3 length is 16 residues. Germline V gene data show CDR1 as SGHTA and CDR2 as FQGNSA. The ends lost 3 bases at V and 2 bases at J; junction bases unmatched: 10. The CDR3 spells CASSLIQGQNAYEQYF. Written as DNA, the CDR3 is TGTGCCAGCAGCTTGATACAGGGGCAAAACGCCTACGAGCAGTACTTC.

About this clonotype itself: With a much larger clone just one base away, this may be a read error. This chain connects TRBV11-2 to TRBJ2-2; 7 nucleotides line up with TRBD2. The CDR3 is made up of 17 amino acids. Germline values: CDR1 SGHAT, CDR2 FQNNGV. The CDR3 sequence: CPSSGGKRGIRNGELFF. CDR3 nucleotide sequence: TGTCCCAGCAGCGGTGGGAAGCGGGGTATAAGGAACGGGGAGCTGTTTTTT. Drawing the rest from reference TRBV11-2 and TRBJ2-2, the complete variable domain is EAGVAQSPRYKIIEKRQSVAFWCNPISGHATLYWYQQILGQGPKLLIQFQNNGVVDDSQLPKDRFSAERLKGVDSTLKIQPAKLEDSAVYLCPSSGGKRGIRNGELFFGEGSRLTVL.

This clonotype has a count of ten or more. CDR3 DNA sequence: TGTGCCTGGAGTGACGGATCGGGAGGCTACACCTTC. It translates to CAWSDGSGGYTF. The gene calls are TRBV30 and TRBJ1-2; D is unresolved. Trimming shortened V by 1 base and J by 8 bases, and 11 bases separated the two germline ends. Germline CDR1 reads GTSNPN; CDR2 reads SVGIG (reference sequence). The CDR3 sequence is 12 residues long.

This clonotype was observed at least ten times. CDR3 loop: CASTLQSFGNNSPLHF. CDR3 DNA sequence: TGTGCCAGCACTCTTCAGTCTTTTGGGAATAATTCACCCCTCCACTTT. The rearrangement links TRBV6-1 to TRBJ1-6; D gene uncertain. The germline gives CDR1 MNHNS, CDR2 SASEGT. The ends were cut back, 7 bases at V and 5 bases at J, with 18 bases in the middle. CDR3 length: 16 residues.

This clonotype was picked up many times. The chain employs TRBV7-9 and TRBJ2-5, with 7 bases that match TRBD1. Trimming took 5 bases from V and 3 from J; bases not matched to a gene: 6. Germline V gives CDR1 SEHNR, CDR2 FQNEAQ (reference sequence). The CDR3 sequence is 14 residues long. The CDR3 region has the DNA TGTGCCAGCAGCCCCCGACAGGGAGAAGAGACCCAGTACTTC. This gives the protein CASSPRQGEETQYF. The entire variable domain, with the rest obtained from reference TRBV7-9 and TRBJ2-5, is as follows: DTGVSQNPRHKITKRGQNVTFRCDPISEHNRLYWYRQTLGQGPEFLTYFQNEAQLEKSRLLSDRFSAERPKGSFSTLEIQRTEQGDSAMYLCASSPRQGEETQYFGPGTRLLVL.

Concerning this clonotype: Just one base apart from a much larger clone, this may be a read error. This chain joins TRBV4-1 and TRBJ1-6; D gene uncertain. The germline gives CDR1 MGHRA, CDR2 YSYEKL. The V end lost 0 bases, the J end lost 9 bases, and 12 bases lay between the germline ends. This CDR3 region has 15 residues. The CDR3 reads CASSQDWLPGSPLHF. CDR3 DNA sequence: TGCGCCAGCAGCCAAGATTGGCTTCCAGGTTCACCCCTCCACTTT.

There are many counts of this clonotype. This CDR3 is CASSAGPSGNTIYF. CDR3 sequence (DNA): TGTGCCAGCAGTGCCGGACCGTCTGGAAACACCATATATTTT. The gene calls are TRBV6-1 and TRBJ1-3, with D unresolved. This CDR3 has 14 residues. Looked up from germline, CDR1 is MNHNS and CDR2 is SASEGT. The ends were cut back, 4 bases at V and 1 base at J, with 8 bases in the middle.

This rearrangement joins TRBV12-3 or TRBV12-4 to TRBJ2-5; D may be TRBD1 or TRBD2 (6 bases each). The germline V and J ends were trimmed by 3 bases and 10 bases, with 12 bases remaining between them. CDR3 size: 12 residues. CDR3: CASSFTGGHQYF. The CDR3 DNA reads TGTGCCAGCAGTTTCACCGGGGGACACCAGTACTTC.

The chain uses TRBV9 and TRBJ2-1; the match to TRBD2 covers 12 bases. V lost 4 bases to trimming and J lost 7 bases; unmatched junction nucleotides: 9. The germline CDR1 and CDR2 sequences are SGDLS and YYNGEE. This CDR3 is 16 amino acids long. CDR3 loop: CASSSRTSGVRNEQFF. CDR3 in DNA: TGTGCCAGCAGCTCACGGACTAGCGGGGTTAGGAATGAGCAGTTCTTC.

In its sample, this clonotype was seen many times. This rearrangement joins TRBV29-1 to TRBJ2-6; no reliable D call. The CDR3 spans 16 residues. CDR1 is SQVTM and CDR2 is ANQGSEA in the germline V gene. Between the trimmed V and J ends, which lost 4 bases and 4 bases, there was a span of 17 bases. CDR3 in amino acids: CSVAARASPGANVLTF. DNA for the CDR3: TGCAGCGTTGCCGCCCGAGCCAGTCCGGGGGCCAACGTCCTGACTTTC.

This clonotype has a count of ten or more. V usage is TRBV20-1 and J usage is TRBJ1-1; possibly TRBD1 for D (6 bases). V lost 7 bases and J 6 bases, leaving 18 bases between the germline ends. The CDR3 sequence is 13 residues long. Germline V lookup: CDR1 DFQATT, CDR2 SNEGSKA (reference sequence). CDR3 amino acids: CSVSEQGSPEAFF. CDR3 nucleotides: TGCAGTGTCTCGGAACAGGGATCCCCTGAAGCTTTCTTT.

There are many counts of this clonotype. The chain is built from TRBV14 and TRBJ2-1, with a tentative D call TRBD1 (6 bases). Trimming removed 2 bases at V and 4 bases at J, with 15 bases between. Germline V gene sequence: CDR1 SGHDN, CDR2 FVKESK. This CDR3 contains 16 residues. Written as DNA, the CDR3 is TGTGCCAGCAGCCAATATAGAGACAGGCATTACAATGAGCAGTTCTTC. It encodes CASSQYRDRHYNEQFF. Looking up the rest from reference TRBV14 and TRBJ2-1 gives the full variable domain: EAGVTQFPSHSVIEKGQTVTLRCDPISGHDNLYWYRRVMGKEIKFLLHFVKESKQDESGMPNNRFLAERTGGTYSTLKVQPAELEDSGVYFCASSQYRDRHYNEQFFGPGTRLTVL.

This clonotype was observed many times. This sequence joins TRBV20-1 and TRBJ2-1; possible D gene TRBD2, 6 bases. V lost 5 bases and J lost 12, with 14 bases in between. The CDR3 consists of 11 residues. Germline V lookup: CDR1 DFQATT, CDR2 SNEGSKA (reference sequence). The CDR3 DNA reads as TGCAGTGCTTCCTGGGGGGAAGGGCAGTTCTTC. Protein sequence: CSASWGEGQFF.